This T cell receptor beta chain comes out of a study of T cells after yellow fever vaccination. Overall study: Fractions of low cell number were prepared using SMART-Seq v4 Ultra Low Input. Points from the study as a whole: Clonotypes shared by both compartments, CD4 and CD8, made up a small share.

MiXCR, run by TCRdb on the 5' RACE reads, gives a single entry per CDR3 protein. The sample has more than 350,000 distinct CDR3 sequences, approximately 10% seen once; the top ten hold less than 20%. In its sample, this clonotype was seen a few times. Its cognate antigen is unknown. The origin of this receptor is a man between 18 and 35 years old who received the YFV17D yellow fever vaccine. Sequences were derived from PBMCs, sampled on the day of the first yellow fever vaccination.

The CDR3 sequence is CASSFQELTNEKLFF. CDR3 nucleotide sequence: TGTGCCAGCAGCTTCCAGGAACTAACTAATGAAAAACTGTTTTTT. The chain couples TRBV7-9 to TRBJ1-4; D is undetermined. V was pared by 3 bases and J by 1 base, with 9 bases between. The CDR3 length is 15 residues. Germline lookup yields CDR1 SEHNR and CDR2 FQNEAQ (reference sequence).